This T cell receptor (beta chain) was sequenced in a study of CD8+ T cells in alopecia areata. About the study: Treated patients were given 5 to 10 mg oral tofacitinib twice daily. General study findings and limits: For lesional scalp, especially alopecia totalis/universalis, clonality was higher than in normal scalp. Mice gave a clearer picture of TCR sharing than patients did, possibly for HLA-related reasons.

V lost 5 bases and J lost 0; bases outside the gene matches: 1. This CDR3 is built from 13 residues. The germline V gene has CDR1 SEHNR and CDR2 FQNEAQ (reference sequence). With regard to this clone: Its antigen is currently unknown.

Reverse transcription of extracted RNA yielded cDNA, which provided the sequencing template. The table came from immunoSEQ multiplex PCR; TCRdb's copy has only in-frame clones and leaves some out. This sample has roughly 130,000 clones, with around 50% found just once. Researchers gathered lesional scalp punch biopsies and peripheral blood from patients with alopecia areata. This sequence joins TRBV7-9 and TRBJ2-7; 7 positions match TRBD2. The sequence derives from a human donor with alopecia areata. This specimen was CD4+ T cells sorted from blood, taken at week 0. CDR3 in amino acids: CASSRDYSYEQYF. CDR3 sequence (DNA): TGTGCCAGCAGCCGGGACTACTCCTACGAGCAGTACTTC.